Below are 24 T cell receptor beta chains sequenced from a single sample in a study of cytomegalovirus exposure and HLA in healthy donors. 13 Jbeta primers and 60 Vbeta primers were used for the PCR. Produced via immunoSEQ multiplex PCR; TCRdb's table is partial and in-frame only. Of 150,000 to 200,000 clones listed, 65% to 85% are singletons. Sequenced sample: PBMCs. The receptors derive from a man in his late teens or twenties in good health and CMV-seronegative.

The rearrangement joins TRBV11-2 to TRBJ2-1, with 9 bases fitting TRBD2. CDR3 size: 18 residues. The ends lost 3 bases at V and 9 bases at J; junction bases unmatched: 18. From germline, CDR1 is SGHAT and CDR2 FQNNGV. For the CDR3, the DNA is TGTGCCAGCAGCTTGGATTTATTGTTTAGCGGGAGAACAGGTGAGCAGTTCTTC. It is translated as CASSLDLLFSGRTGEQFF.

This clone was seen a few times. The genes are TRBV6-4 and TRBJ2-5, with 11 bases matching TRBD2. This CDR3 is built from 15 residues. V trimming: 3 bases; J trimming: 4 bases; junction bases outside the gene matches: 4. Germline values: CDR1 MRHNA, CDR2 SNTAGT. The CDR3, as DNA: TGTGCCAGCAGTGAGATAGCGGGAGGGCCAGAGACCCAGTACTTC. Its translation: CASSEIAGGPETQYF.

V gene TRBV6-4 combines with J gene TRBJ2-3, with 7 nucleotides matching TRBD1. The ends lost 5 bases at V and 2 bases at J; junction bases unmatched: 10. The CDR3 is made up of 16 amino acids. CDR1 is MRHNA, CDR2 SNTAGT, per germline. The CDR3 DNA follows: TGTGCCAGCAGTCAGAGACAGGGCCAACCCACAGATACGCAGTATTTT. This encodes CASSQRQGQPTDTQYF.

The rearrangement joins TRBV4-2 to TRBJ1-5, with D tentatively TRBD1 (5 bases). V lost 1 base and J 7 bases, leaving 17 bases between the germline ends. CDR3 length: 16 residues. Looked up from germline, CDR1 is LGHNA and CDR2 is YNFKEQ. CDR3 sequence reads: CASSQVLGQGGQPQHF. In nucleotides, the CDR3 is TGTGCCAGCAGCCAAGTCTTAGGGCAGGGTGGCCAGCCCCAGCATTTT.

The rearrangement uses TRBV4-3 and TRBJ2-7; D gene unclear. V was clipped by 2 bases and J by 6 bases, with 14 bases between them. Germline loops: CDR1 LGHNA, CDR2 YSLEER. The CDR3 loop spans 14 amino acids. In DNA form, the CDR3 reads TGCGCCAGCAGCCAATCCCAAATTAGTACCGAGCAGTACTTC. Translating gives CASSQSQISTEQYF.

The gene calls are TRBV4-2 and TRBJ2-5; 10 bases agree with TRBD2. The J call could be wrong; TRBJ2-7 is a better fit for the DNA end. The length of the CDR3 is 15 residues. Germline lookup yields CDR1 LGHNA and CDR2 YNFKEQ. CDR3 amino acids: CASSPGGLADYEQYF. The CDR3 DNA follows: TGTGCCAGCAGCCCAGGTGGACTAGCGGACTACGAGCAGTACTTC.

V is TRBV5-1 and J is TRBJ2-3; D is perhaps TRBD1 (5 bases). Germline V gene lookup returns CDR1 SGHRS and CDR2 YFSETQ. V dropped 2 bases and J dropped 6 bases, with 16 bases sitting between them. CDR3 length: 15 residues. The CDR3 spells CASSFGASPQDTQYF. The CDR3 coding sequence is TGCGCCAGCAGCTTTGGGGCCTCTCCCCAGGATACGCAGTATTTT.

J is TRBJ2-2 and V is TRBV27, with 10 bases identical to TRBD1. Trimming cost V 8 bases and J 1 base; bases outside gene matches: 10. The CDR3 covers 17 residues. The germline CDR1 and CDR2 sequences are MNHEY and SMNVEV (reference sequence). As DNA, the CDR3 is TGTGCCAGCCGGGACAGGGGCCCGACGAAGAACACCGGGGAGCTGTTTTTT. Protein sequence: CASRDRGPTKNTGELFF.

The chain carries TRBV4-3 and TRBJ2-1, with TRBD2 matching 8 bases. Trimming at V came to 3 bases and at J to 5 bases, leaving 6 bases not matched to a gene. The length of the CDR3 is 15 residues. Germline V gene lookup returns CDR1 LGHNA and CDR2 YSLEER. The CDR3 DNA sequence: TGCGCCAGCAGCCATGATAGCGGGACACACAATGAGCAGTTCTTC. The encoded protein is CASSHDSGTHNEQFF.

The chain couples TRBV19 to TRBJ2-1, with TRBD2 matching 11 bases. This CDR3 contains 14 residues. V dropped 5 bases and J dropped 3; count of bases not matched to a gene: 0. The germline V gene encodes CDR1 LNHDA and CDR2 SQIVND (reference sequence). The CDR3 loop is CASSGTSGYNEQFF. For the CDR3, the DNA is TGTGCCAGTAGTGGGACTAGCGGCTACAATGAGCAGTTCTTC.

The rearrangement links TRBV11-1 to TRBJ2-7, with D unclear. Germline V gene data show CDR1 as SGHAT and CDR2 as FQDESV (reference sequence). Trimming shortened V by 1 base and J by 4 bases, and 11 bases separated the two germline ends. CDR3 length equals 14 residues. The CDR3 region is CASSLVLGSYEQYF. The CDR3 coding sequence is TGTGCCAGCAGCTTAGTGTTGGGCAGTTACGAGCAGTACTTC.

This chain links TRBV4-1 with TRBJ2-5; TRBD1 might be the D (6 bases). The V gene lost 1 base and the J gene lost 2 bases, with 17 bases spanning the gap. There are 17 residues in the CDR3. Germline loops: CDR1 MGHRA, CDR2 YSYEKL. The CDR3 DNA follows: TGCGCCAGCAGCCAAGGCGGAGACCGGGACATTCAAGAGACCCAGTACTTC. The encoded protein is CASSQGGDRDIQETQYF.

This chain joins TRBV6-5 and TRBJ2-5, with D possibly matching TRBD1 (6 bases). The tail of the sequence fits TRBJ2-7 better, so the J call may be wrong. This CDR3 is built from 12 residues. Germline lookup yields CDR1 MNHEY and CDR2 SVGAGI. The CDR3 here is CASSYDRNEQYF. As DNA, the CDR3 is TGTGCCAGCAGTTACGACAGGAACGAGCAGTACTTC.

The CDR3 nucleotides are TGTGCCAGCAGCTTCTTAGGGGCTGGGGCTTTCTTT. Its protein product is CASSFLGAGAFF. The genes are TRBV7-9 and TRBJ1-1, with D possibly TRBD1 on 5 matching bases. The CDR3 is made up of 12 amino acids. V was trimmed by 3 bases and J by 11 bases, leaving 13 bases between them. The germline V gene has CDR1 SEHNR and CDR2 FQNEAQ (reference sequence).

This chain's CDR3 is CAWSVISSGNTIYF. The CDR3 DNA follows: TGTGCCTGGAGTGTGATCAGCTCTGGAAACACCATATATTTT. The V gene is TRBV30, the J gene TRBJ1-3; D is unclear. V lost 0 bases and J lost 0, with 6 bases in between. Per germline, CDR1 GTSNPN and CDR2 SVGIG (reference sequence). CDR3 size: 14 residues.

This chain connects TRBV10-2 to TRBJ1-4; 8 bases line up with TRBD1. Germline CDR1 is WSHSY and CDR2 is SAAADI. Trimming removed 10 bases from V and 4 bases from J; junction bases left unmatched: 11. CDR3 size: 15 residues. The CDR3 DNA sequence: TGCGCCACCGGCCTTACAGGGGGTATTAATGAAAAACTGTTTTTT. This sequence encodes CATGLTGGINEKLFF.

V gene TRBV21-1 combines with J gene TRBJ2-1; the table's D gene call, TRBD1, was not cross checked with the DNA. TRBV21-1 is a documented pseudogene. The CDR3 has 17 residues. The CDR3 DNA reads as TGTGCCAGCAGCAAAGCCGGGACACAGGTTTCCTACAATGAGCAGTTCTTC. Translation gives CASSKAGTQVSYNEQFF.

CDR3 nucleotide sequence: TGTGCCAGTAGTATCCGCGACAGAGCCGAGACCCAGTACTTC. Its protein is CASSIRDRAETQYF. This chain uses TRBV19 with TRBJ2-5; a possible D gene is TRBD1 (5 bases). This CDR3 spans 14 amino acids. Germline assignment: CDR1 LNHDA and CDR2 SQIVND (reference sequence). V was clipped by 3 bases and J by 5 bases, with 13 bases between them.

The CDR3 protein is CASHPGGTVGNYGYTF. Written as DNA, the CDR3 is TGTGCCAGCCATCCCGGCGGGACAGTCGGAAACTATGGCTACACCTTC. This chain connects TRBV28 to TRBJ1-2, with 7 bases that match TRBD1. The ends lost 8 bases at V and 2 bases at J; junction bases unmatched: 14. The CDR3 is 16 amino acids. Germline V gene data show CDR1 as MDHEN and CDR2 as SYDVKM.

V and J are TRBV4-3 and TRBJ2-1; 8 positions agree with TRBD1. Germline trimming cut 4 bases from V and 6 bases from J; bases unmatched to any gene: 8. The CDR3 sequence is 15 residues long. Per the germline V gene, CDR1 is LGHNA and CDR2 is YSLEER. CDR3 loop: CASSRTGGVGNEQFF. The CDR3 DNA reads as TGCGCCAGCAGCCGAACAGGGGGAGTTGGCAATGAGCAGTTCTTC.

The gene calls are TRBV30 and TRBJ2-1, with 11 bases that match TRBD2. This CDR3 comprises 16 residues. Germline V lookup: CDR1 GTSNPN, CDR2 SVGIG (reference sequence). Trimming cost V 2 bases and J 1 base; bases outside gene matches: 4. The DNA of the CDR3 is TGTGCCTGGAGTCGACGGACTAGCGGGTCCTACAATGAGCAGTTCTTC. Amino acid sequence: CAWSRRTSGSYNEQFF.

The J gene is TRBJ1-3, the V gene TRBV4-1; TRBD1 is a possible D gene (5 bases). The CDR3 loop spans 15 amino acids. CDR1 is MGHRA and CDR2 is YSYEKL in the germline V gene. The V end lost 5 bases, the J end lost 3 bases, and 14 bases lay between the germline ends. The CDR3 loop is CASSNRGISGNTIYF. The DNA of the CDR3 is TGCGCCAGCAGCAATCGGGGGATAAGTGGAAACACCATATATTTT.

The chain is built from TRBV30 and TRBJ2-1, with a weak D call TRBD2 (5 bases). Germline CDR1 reads GTSNPN; CDR2 reads SVGIG (reference sequence). V was shortened by 0 bases and J by 7 bases, with 19 bases between the two germline ends. The CDR3 contains 16 residues. This chain's CDR3 is CAWSVRLAPPKNEQFF. CDR3 nucleotides: TGTGCCTGGAGTGTACGGCTAGCCCCACCTAAAAATGAGCAGTTCTTC.

The V and J genes are TRBV4-1 and TRBJ1-3; tentative D call: TRBD1 (5 bases). The CDR3 is 15 residues long. Germline V CDR1 and CDR2: MGHRA, YSYEKL. Trimming took 1 base from V and 0 from J, leaving 7 bases between them. Here the CDR3 reads CASSQGQSSGNTIYF. As DNA, the CDR3 is TGCGCCAGCAGCCAAGGACAGAGCTCTGGAAACACCATATATTTT.